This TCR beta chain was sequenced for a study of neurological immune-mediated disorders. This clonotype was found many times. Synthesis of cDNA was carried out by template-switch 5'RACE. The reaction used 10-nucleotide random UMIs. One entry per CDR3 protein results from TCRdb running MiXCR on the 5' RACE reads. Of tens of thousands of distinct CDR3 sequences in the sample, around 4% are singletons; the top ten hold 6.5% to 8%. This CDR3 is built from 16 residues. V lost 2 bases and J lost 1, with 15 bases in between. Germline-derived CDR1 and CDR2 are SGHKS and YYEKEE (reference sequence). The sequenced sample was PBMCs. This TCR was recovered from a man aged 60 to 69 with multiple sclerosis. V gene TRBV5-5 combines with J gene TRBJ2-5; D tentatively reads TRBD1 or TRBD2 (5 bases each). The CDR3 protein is CASSFGVMGPQETQYF. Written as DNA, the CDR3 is TGTGCCAGCAGCTTCGGGGTGATGGGGCCCCAAGAGACCCAGTACTTC.